The T cell receptor (beta chain) described here comes from a study of technical replicates of blood from a few donors. Assay used: immunoSEQ multiplex PCR; TCRdb lists only in-frame clones, some missing. This table holds some 13,000 clones, 60% to 80% found once. With 0 bases removed from V and 4 bases from J, the gap between germline ends came to 25 bases. The CDR3 is 19 amino acids. CDR1 is MGHRA and CDR2 is YSYEKL in the germline V gene. This clonotype was obtained from a human donor in good health. The sample was PBMCs. The V gene is TRBV4-1, the J gene TRBJ2-7, with D maybe TRBD1 (7 bases). The CDR3 nucleotides read TGCGCCAGCAGCCAAGATGGCCCTACAACAGGGGAGGTGCTTTACGAGCAGTACTTC. Encoded protein: CASSQDGPTTGEVLYEQYF.